These 16 T cell receptor beta chains share one sample of origin, sequenced in a study of Ad26.COV2.S vaccination and SARS-CoV-2 variants. Treatment here: some 20 received Ad26.COV2.S at low or high dose, single or two shots; about 5 received placebo; per-sample allocation not given. Sampling happened 63 days after the first vaccine or placebo injection. Produced via immunoSEQ multiplex PCR; TCRdb's table is partial and in-frame only. The repertoire holds about 410,000 clones, with over 75% as singletons. This material consisted of peripheral blood, taken in a trial of Ad26.COV2.S vaccine versus placebo. Receptors originate from a person aged 18-65 years who received the Ad26.COV2.S COVID-19 vaccine or a placebo.

The chain carries TRBV28 and TRBJ1-4; 10 positions agree with TRBD1. The V and J ends lost 10 bases and 7 bases, in that order; junction bases with no gene match: 3. Germline values: CDR1 MDHEN, CDR2 SYDVKM. CDR3 length: 12 residues. The CDR3 nucleotides read TGTGCCACGGGACAGGGGAGTGAAAAACTGTTTTTT. Its protein product is CATGQGSEKLFF.

This sequence joins TRBV9 and TRBJ1-6; perhaps TRBD1 as D (5 bases). Germline V gene sequence: CDR1 SGDLS, CDR2 YYNGEE. The CDR3 contains 14 residues. The V end was cut by 3 bases, the J end by 7 bases, with 11 bases between. The CDR3 protein is CASSAWGGNSPLHF. CDR3 in DNA: TGTGCCAGCAGCGCTTGGGGGGGAAATTCACCCCTCCACTTT.

The J gene is TRBJ2-3, the V gene TRBV5-6; D is undetermined. Germline CDR1 SGHDT, CDR2 YYEEEE. The V end was cut by 7 bases, the J end by 2 bases, with 8 bases between. The CDR3 extends over 12 amino acids. CDR3: CASQRFTDTQYF. As DNA, the CDR3 is TGTGCCAGCCAGCGATTCACAGATACGCAGTATTTT.

The chain combines TRBV3-1 (or the pseudogene TRBV3-2) with TRBJ2-1; D is unclear. This CDR3 has 14 residues. Between the trimmed V and J ends, which lost 3 bases and 0 bases, there was a span of 6 bases. Germline assignment: CDR1 LGHDT and CDR2 YNNKEL (reference sequence). CDR3 nucleotides: TGTGCCAGCAGCCAGCCCACCTCCTACAATGAGCAGTTCTTC. Amino acid sequence: CASSQPTSYNEQFF.

The DNA for the CDR3 is TGTGCCAGCAGCTTACCCGGGACAGGGGAGACCCAGTACTTC. It translates to CASSLPGTGETQYF. This chain connects TRBV5-4 to TRBJ2-5, with 9 positions matching TRBD1. The CDR3 sequence is 14 residues long. Trimming at V came to 2 bases and at J to 5 bases, leaving 4 bases not matched to a gene. CDR1 SGHNT and CDR2 YYREEE come from the germline V gene (reference sequence).

The chain combines TRBV16 with TRBJ1-5, with TRBD1 matching 7 bases. The junction had 5 bases not matched to a gene; V was cut back by 4 bases and J by 2 bases. CDR1 KGHSY and CDR2 FQNENV come from the germline V gene. This CDR3 has 15 residues. The CDR3 reads CASSPIGQGNQPQHF. The DNA for the CDR3 is TGTGCCAGCAGCCCTATAGGACAGGGCAATCAGCCCCAGCATTTT.

CDR3 residues: CASSLYGAYNEQFF. CDR3 sequence (DNA): TGTGCCAGCAGCTTATACGGTGCCTACAATGAGCAGTTCTTC. The rearrangement joins TRBV7-3 to TRBJ2-1; D gene unclear. CDR1 SGHTA and CDR2 FQGTGA come from the germline V gene. V was trimmed by 2 bases and J by 2 bases, leaving 7 bases between them. CDR3 length: 14 amino acids. Combining the CDR3 with reference TRBV7-3 and TRBJ2-1 gives the whole variable domain GAGVSQTPSNKVTEKGKYVELRCDPISGHTALYWYRQSLGQGPEFLIYFQGTGAADDSGLPNDRFFAVRPEGSVSTLKIQRTERGDSAVYLCASSLYGAYNEQFFGPGTRLTVL.

The rearrangement uses TRBV24-1 and TRBJ2-2; weak D call: TRBD2 (6 bases). The CDR3 has 15 residues. CDR1 is KGHDR, CDR2 SFDVKD, per germline. Trimming stripped 3 bases from V and 2 bases from J, with 9 bases between. The CDR3 region has the DNA TGTGCCACCAGTGATGAGGGACTTAACACCGGGGAGCTGTTTTTT. Protein sequence: CATSDEGLNTGELFF.

The chain uses TRBV6-1 and TRBJ1-2, with D unclear. The CDR3 has 17 amino acids. Germline CDR1 is MNHNS and CDR2 is SASEGT. V lost 2 bases and J lost 7, with 23 bases in between. CDR3 bases: TGTGCCAGCAGTGAAAAAAGAGTGGCCCTCGAGGGAGGTGGCTACACCTTC. Translation gives CASSEKRVALEGGGYTF.

CDR3 in amino acids: CASSLARFSSNTGELFF. CDR3 nucleotides: TGTGCCAGCAGCTTAGCGCGGTTTAGCTCGAACACCGGGGAGCTGTTTTTT. The chain links TRBV7-8 to TRBJ2-2, with unresolved D. This CDR3 region has 17 residues. Germline CDR1 reads SGHVS; CDR2 reads FQNEAQ. V lost 0 bases and J lost 0, with 11 bases in between.

The V call is TRBV4-1, the J call TRBJ2-5; D gene ambiguous. Between the trimmed V and J ends, which lost 3 bases and 5 bases, there was a span of 13 bases. The CDR3 is 14 amino acids. Germline CDR1 and CDR2: MGHRA and YSYEKL. The CDR3 sequence is CASSHNQAAETQYF. The CDR3 DNA is TGCGCCAGCAGCCATAACCAGGCCGCGGAGACCCAGTACTTC.

This sequence joins TRBV6-5 and TRBJ2-2; 11 nucleotides line up with TRBD1. After removal of 6 bases from V and 4 bases from J, the junction contained 4 bases not matched to a gene. Germline CDR1 MNHEY, CDR2 SVGAGI. The CDR3 has 15 residues. The CDR3: CASRDRGRGTGELFF. CDR3 DNA: TGTGCCAGCAGGGACAGGGGGCGAGGCACCGGGGAGCTGTTTTTT.

This clone turned up a few times. The chain couples TRBV2 to TRBJ1-1, with D uncertain. The CDR3 consists of 13 residues. Trimming left V 8 bases short and J 1 base short, with 11 bases between. CDR1 is SNHLY and CDR2 is FYNNEI in the germline V gene. CDR3 sequence reads: CASQFGRNTEAFF. The CDR3 DNA sequence: TGTGCCAGCCAATTTGGGCGGAACACTGAAGCTTTCTTT.

The chain uses TRBV5-8 and TRBJ2-3, with D possibly matching TRBD1 (5 bases). Per germline, CDR1 SGHTS and CDR2 YDEGEE. V lost 6 bases to trimming and J lost 5 bases, with 19 bases between them. The CDR3 length is 15 residues. The CDR3 loop reads CASIQGVVLRDTQYF. DNA of the CDR3: TGTGCCAGCATCCAGGGTGTGGTTTTAAGAGATACGCAGTATTTT.

The rearrangement joins TRBV28 to TRBJ1-1; D remains unclear. Per germline, CDR1 MDHEN and CDR2 SYDVKM. The CDR3 totals 14 residues. Trimming cost V 6 bases and J 2 bases, with 13 bases left between them. CDR3 residues: CASRGSNSNTEAFF. The CDR3 coding sequence is TGTGCCAGCAGGGGGTCCAATTCCAACACTGAAGCTTTCTTT.

J is TRBJ2-3 and V is TRBV9; a possible D gene is TRBD1 (7 bases). This CDR3 is built from 16 residues. Trimming shortened V by 0 bases and J by 2 bases, and 13 bases separated the two germline ends. Germline CDR1 is SGDLS and CDR2 is YYNGEE. The CDR3: CASSVDQGGPTDTQYF. CDR3 bases: TGTGCCAGCAGCGTAGATCAGGGGGGTCCCACAGATACGCAGTATTTT.